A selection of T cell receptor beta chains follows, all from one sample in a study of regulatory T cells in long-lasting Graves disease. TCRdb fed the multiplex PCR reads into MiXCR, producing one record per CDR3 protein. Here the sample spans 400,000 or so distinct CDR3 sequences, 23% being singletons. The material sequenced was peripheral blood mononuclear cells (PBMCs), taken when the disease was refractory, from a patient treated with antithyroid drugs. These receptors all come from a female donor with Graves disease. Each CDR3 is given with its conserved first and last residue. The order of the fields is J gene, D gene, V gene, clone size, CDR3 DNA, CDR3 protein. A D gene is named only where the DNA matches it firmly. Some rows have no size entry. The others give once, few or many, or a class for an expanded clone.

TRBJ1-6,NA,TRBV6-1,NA,TGTGCCAGCAAAATCGGGCGAGGTCATTCACCCCTCCACTTT,CASKIGRGHSPLHF
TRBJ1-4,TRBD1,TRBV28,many,TGTGCCAGCAGACCCCGTAGGGGACAGGGCCGAGAAAAACTGTTTTTT,CASRPRRGQGREKLFF
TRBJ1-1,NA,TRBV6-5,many,TGTGCCAGCAGTTACTCAAGGATGGTAACTGAAGCTTTCTTT,CASSYSRMVTEAFF
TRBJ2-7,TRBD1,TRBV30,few,TGTGCCGGATACAGGGGCGGAAGGGGGTACGAGCAGTACTTC,CAGYRGGRGYEQYF
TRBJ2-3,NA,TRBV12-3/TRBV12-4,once,TGTGCCAGCAGTTTATTTGATCAGGCGCAGTATTTT,CASSLFDQAQYF
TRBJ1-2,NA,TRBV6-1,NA,TGTGCCTGCAGCGGAACTAACTATGGCTACACCTTC,CACSGTNYGYTF
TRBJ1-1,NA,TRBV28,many,TGTGCCAGCAGTTTAAATGGCGGGGCAGCTATGAACACTGAAGCTTTCTTT,CASSLNGGAAMNTEAFF
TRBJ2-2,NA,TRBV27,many,TGTGCCAGCAGTTTACAGGAGGGCACCGGGGAGCTGTTTTTT,CASSLQEGTGELFF
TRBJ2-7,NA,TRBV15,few,TGTGCCACCAGCTCTAGTCCGTGGTTAGACGAGCAGTACTTC,CATSSSPWLDEQYF
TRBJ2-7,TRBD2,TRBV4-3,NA,TGCGCCAGCAGCCAAGTGTTACGGTCTCGCGGGAGGGCCTTTAGTTCCTACGAGCAGTACTTC,CASSQVLRSRGRAFSSYEQYF
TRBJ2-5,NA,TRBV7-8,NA,TGTGCCAGCAGCTTAGGCAGATGGACAGTCGAAAAGACCCAGTACTTC,CASSLGRWTVEKTQYF
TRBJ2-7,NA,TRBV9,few,TGTGCCAGCAGCGCGTCTCGGGAGCGAGCCTACGAGCAGTACTTC,CASSASRERAYEQYF
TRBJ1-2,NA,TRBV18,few,TGTGCCAGCTCACCGATGAGCGAGCCCGCTGGCTACACCTTC,CASSPMSEPAGYTF
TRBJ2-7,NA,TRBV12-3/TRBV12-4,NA,TGTGCCAGCAGCTTAACCCGGGAGTCCTACGAGCAGTACTTC,CASSLTRESYEQYF
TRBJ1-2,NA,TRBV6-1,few,TGTGCCAGCAGCTTGTCCTGGGGCTATGGCTACACCTTC,CASSLSWGYGYTF
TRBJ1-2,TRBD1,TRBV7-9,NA,TGTGCCAGCAGCTCACAGGGGGCAGCGAACTATGGCTACACCTTC,CASSSQGAANYGYTF
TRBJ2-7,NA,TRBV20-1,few,TGCAGTGCTAGAGATCGGCGCGGCGCCTACGAGCAGTACTTC,CSARDRRGAYEQYF